These 31 T cell receptor beta chains came from one sample sequenced in a study of T cells in Graves' hyperthyroidism and ophthalmopathy. Template material for amplifying TCR beta CDR3 regions consisted of RNA transcripts. During a first-round RT-PCR of the TCR CDR3, the HTBI primer set was used. TCRdb itself ran the multiplex PCR reads through MiXCR, one entry per CDR3 protein. The table includes 550,000 to 700,000 distinct CDR3 sequences, 46% detected once. Sequencing used peripheral blood or thyroid tissue (not recorded which). The origin of the receptors is an adult woman with Graves' disease, either hyperthyroidism or ophthalmopathy (not recorded which).

As regards this clonotype: At one end, the junction sequence differs from germline, possibly due to a read error. The rearrangement links TRBV5-1 to TRBJ1-3; D unclear. The germline V gene encodes CDR1 SGHRS and CDR2 YFSETQ. The CDR3 is 14 residues long. For the CDR3, the DNA is TGCGCCAGCAGCTCCGGGATTTCCGGAAACACCACATATTTT. This encodes CASSSGISGNTTYF.

There are many counts of this clonotype. This chain uses TRBV10-1 with TRBJ1-4, with 7 bases aligning to TRBD1. V dropped 3 bases and J dropped 4; count of bases not matched to a gene: 2. This CDR3 is built from 14 residues. Germline values: CDR1 WNHNN, CDR2 SYGVQD (reference sequence). The chain's CDR3 is CASSEQGINEKLFF. CDR3 DNA sequence: TGCGCCAGCAGTGAACAGGGGATTAATGAAAAACTGTTTTTT.

The chain combines TRBV7-3 with TRBJ1-5; perhaps TRBD1 as D (5 bases). The V end was cut by 2 bases, the J end by 13 bases, with 9 bases between. This CDR3 contains 11 residues. Germline V gene lookup returns CDR1 SGHTA and CDR2 FQGTGA. The CDR3 loop reads CASSLGGGQHF. The CDR3 nucleotides read TGTGCCAGCAGCTTAGGGGGGGGACAGCATTTT.

This clonotype has at least ten counts. The chain carries TRBV2 and TRBJ1-4; tentative D call: TRBD1 (6 bases). The ends were cut back, 7 bases at V and 1 base at J, with 16 bases in the middle. The CDR3 is 16 residues long. Germline CDR1 SNHLY, CDR2 FYNNEI. This CDR3 reads CASNWPGGGTNEKLFF. In DNA form, the CDR3 reads TGTGCCAGCAATTGGCCCGGAGGGGGAACTAATGAAAAACTGTTTTTT.

This clonotype showed up many times. V and J are TRBV7-8 and TRBJ1-2; TRBD1 matches at 8 bases. This CDR3 spans 14 amino acids. Trimming removed 4 bases from V and 4 bases from J; junction bases left unmatched: 5. Germline values: CDR1 SGHVS, CDR2 FQNEAQ. This chain's CDR3 is CASSSSGGAYGYTF. The CDR3 nucleotides are TGTGCCAGCAGCTCCTCAGGGGGCGCCTATGGCTACACCTTC.

The V call is TRBV24-1, the J call TRBJ2-2; the D gene could be TRBD1 or TRBD2 (8 bases each). Trimming left V 4 bases short and J 1 base short, with 21 bases between. The CDR3 length is 19 residues. The germline V gene encodes CDR1 KGHDR and CDR2 SFDVKD. The CDR3 loop is CATSDFGQGSGVNTGELFF. In DNA, the CDR3 is TGTGCCACCAGTGACTTTGGACAGGGTAGCGGGGTGAACACCGGGGAGCTGTTTTTT.

The chain employs TRBV10-2 and TRBJ2-7; weak D call: TRBD2 (6 bases). The CDR3 runs to 12 residues. The V gene's germline CDR1 is WSHSY and CDR2 SAAADI. Trimming took off 8 bases at V and 6 bases at J, with 14 bases between the two ends. The CDR3, as DNA: TGCGCCAGCTTGGGGACTGGGGGCGAGCAGTACTTC. As protein: CASLGTGGEQYF.

The J gene is TRBJ1-1, the V gene TRBV28; 8 nucleotides line up with TRBD1. Germline lookup yields CDR1 MDHEN and CDR2 SYDVKM. After removal of 5 bases from V and 1 base from J, the junction contained 9 bases not matched to a gene. The CDR3 loop spans 16 amino acids. The CDR3 is CASSIQGAGENTEAFF. CDR3 DNA sequence: TGTGCCAGCAGTATTCAGGGGGCGGGGGAGAACACTGAAGCTTTCTTT.

The genes are TRBV29-1 and TRBJ2-7, with D hard to call. V dropped 7 bases and J dropped 0 bases, with 13 bases sitting between them. The CDR3 runs to 13 residues. Germline-derived CDR1 and CDR2 are SQVTM and ANQGSEA. The CDR3 loop is CSAREASSYEQYF. The DNA of the CDR3 is TGCAGCGCCCGCGAGGCGAGCTCCTACGAGCAGTACTTC.

This clonotype has just a few counts. The chain joins TRBV6-1 to TRBJ2-7, with 11 bases that match TRBD1. Looked up from germline, CDR1 is MNHNS and CDR2 is SASEGT. V was clipped by 6 bases and J by 7 bases; unmatched bases: 8. The CDR3 runs to 14 residues. Here the CDR3 DNA reads TGTGCCAGCAGATTCGGACAGGGGGCGGGTGAGCAGTACTTC. It yields the protein CASRFGQGAGEQYF.

This clonotype has only a few counts. This chain connects TRBV28 to TRBJ1-1; 8 bases map to TRBD1. This CDR3 has 15 residues. Germline-derived CDR1 and CDR2 are MDHEN and SYDVKM. The V gene end was trimmed by 3 bases and the J gene end by 6 bases; junction bases not matched to a gene: 9. The CDR3 loop is CASSLDRAAGAEAFF. In nucleotides, the CDR3 is TGTGCCAGCAGTTTGGACAGGGCGGCGGGGGCTGAAGCTTTCTTT.

The CDR3 sequence: CASSVDGAAGGTYEQYF. The CDR3 nucleotides read TGTGCCAGCAGCGTAGATGGGGCAGCGGGGGGCACCTACGAGCAGTACTTC. V and J are TRBV9 and TRBJ2-7; 9 bases map to TRBD2. Losses at the gene ends were 0 bases for V and 2 bases for J; bases not matched to a gene: 9. CDR3 length equals 17 residues. Germline V gene sequence: CDR1 SGDLS, CDR2 YYNGEE. Complete variable domain (other parts from reference TRBV9 and TRBJ2-7): DSGVTQTPKHLITATGQRVTLRCSPRSGDLSVYWYQQSLDQGLQFLIQYYNGEERAKGNILERFSAQQFPDLHSELNLSSLELGDSALYFCASSVDGAAGGTYEQYFGPGTRLTVT.

This clonotype came up many times. The chain links TRBV24-1 to TRBJ1-2, with TRBD1 identical over 10 bases. CDR1 is KGHDR and CDR2 is SFDVKD in the germline V gene. V lost 4 bases to trimming and J lost 4 bases; unmatched junction nucleotides: 8. The CDR3 loop spans 16 amino acids. This chain's CDR3 is CATSDYGQGVSYGYTF. Here the CDR3 DNA reads TGTGCCACCAGTGACTACGGACAGGGGGTTTCCTATGGCTACACCTTC.

The table lists this clonotype with many counts. CDR3 sequence reads: CASSYDLYEQYF. The CDR3 DNA sequence: TGTGCCAGCAGTTATGACCTCTACGAGCAGTACTTC. This chain joins TRBV6-6 and TRBJ2-7; D remains ambiguous. Germline lookup yields CDR1 MNHNY and CDR2 SVGAGI (reference sequence). The CDR3 runs to 12 residues. Trimming took 3 bases from V and 3 from J, leaving 6 bases between them.

This clonotype was recorded at least ten times. This chain joins TRBV7-9 and TRBJ2-7; D is uncertain. Trimming removed 5 bases from V and 7 bases from J, with 12 bases in between. Germline assignment: CDR1 SEHNR and CDR2 FQNEAQ (reference sequence). There are 12 residues in the CDR3. In DNA form, the CDR3 reads TGTGCCAGCAGCCACGACAATTCGGAGCAGTACTTC. Translation gives CASSHDNSEQYF.

The CDR3 region is CASSLAAGTGGYTF. The CDR3 bases are TGTGCCAGCAGTTTAGCAGCCGGGACAGGGGGCTACACCTTC. The rearrangement uses TRBV27 and TRBJ1-2; 9 nucleotides align to TRBD1. Germline V gives CDR1 MNHEY, CDR2 SMNVEV (reference sequence). The CDR3 extends over 14 amino acids. Germline trimming cut 2 bases from V and 8 bases from J; bases unmatched to any gene: 6.

CDR3 sequence reads: CASSGGRDQPQHF. CDR3 nucleotides: TGTGCCAGCTCTGGGGGCAGGGATCAGCCCCAGCATTTT. This chain connects TRBV18 to TRBJ1-5; the D gene is possibly TRBD1 (6 bases). The CDR3 consists of 13 residues. Deletions cut 6 bases from V and 5 bases from J, with 11 bases between. Germline CDR1 is KGHSH and CDR2 is LQKENI.

This chain connects TRBV29-1 to TRBJ1-1, with 8 bases matching TRBD1. V lost 8 bases to trimming and J lost 7 bases; unmatched junction nucleotides: 9. This CDR3 contains 12 residues. CDR1 and CDR2 (germline): SQVTM, ANQGSEA. CDR3 amino acids: CSSGTGVIEAFF. The DNA of the CDR3 is TGCAGCTCCGGGACAGGAGTGATTGAAGCTTTCTTT. The entire variable domain, with the rest obtained from reference TRBV29-1 and TRBJ1-1, is as follows: SAVISQKPSRDICQRGTSLTIQCQVDSQVTMMFWYRQQPGQSLTLIATANQGSEATYESGFVIDKFPISRPNLTFSTLTVSNMSPEDSSIYLCSSGTGVIEAFFGQGTRLTVV.

This clonotype was counted between two and nine times. J is TRBJ2-5 and V is TRBV5-1, with TRBD2 matching over 10 bases. The CDR3 is 14 amino acids. V shed 6 bases and J 4 bases; nucleotides not matched to a gene: 6. Germline V CDR1 and CDR2: SGHRS, YFSETQ. DNA of the CDR3: TGCGCCAGCAACCAAGGACTAGCGGCAGAGACCCAGTACTTC. Translating gives CASNQGLAAETQYF.

This clonotype has a handful of counts. This rearrangement joins TRBV19 to TRBJ2-5; possible D gene TRBD2, 6 bases. Trimming pared 0 bases from V and 4 bases from J, leaving 9 bases between. The CDR3 has 14 amino acids. CDR1 LNHDA and CDR2 SQIVND come from the germline V gene (reference sequence). This CDR3 is CASSIEQGGETQYF. CDR3 DNA sequence: TGTGCCAGTAGTATAGAGCAGGGAGGAGAGACCCAGTACTTC.

This clonotype was detected ten times or more. This chain connects TRBV7-2 to TRBJ1-5, with a possible D match to TRBD1 (5 bases). This CDR3 region has 15 residues. Trimming cost V 5 bases and J 0 bases, with 11 bases left between them. Germline CDR1 SGHTA, CDR2 FQGNSA. CDR3 sequence: CASSLRGYSNQPQHF. The CDR3 DNA reads TGTGCCAGCAGCCTCCGGGGCTATAGCAATCAGCCCCAGCATTTT.

This chain connects TRBV7-2 to TRBJ1-4; unclear D gene. The CDR3 covers 13 residues. Germline V gene sequence: CDR1 SGHTA, CDR2 FQGNSA. V was clipped by 5 bases and J by 8 bases, with 12 bases between them. DNA for the CDR3: TGTGCCAGCAGCCAGGACGGGTGGGAAAAACTGTTTTTT. Its translation is CASSQDGWEKLFF.

J is TRBJ2-5 and V is TRBV10-3; 9 positions match TRBD2. The CDR3 is 17 amino acids. Germline assignment: CDR1 ENHRY and CDR2 SYGVKD. V was pared by 5 bases and J by 5 bases, with 15 bases of the junction left unmatched. CDR3 DNA sequence: TGTGCCATCAGTCCCCGTGGGCGGGAGGGGATGATGGAGACCCAGTACTTC. It specifies CAISPRGREGMMETQYF.

This clonotype has a count of ten or more. The chain carries TRBV28 and TRBJ1-5; D unresolved. CDR3 length equals 12 residues. Germline V gene sequence: CDR1 MDHEN, CDR2 SYDVKM. V was shortened by 6 bases and J by 1 base, with 4 bases between the two germline ends. The CDR3 loop reads CASRVSNQPQHF. In DNA, the CDR3 is TGTGCCAGCAGAGTGAGCAATCAGCCCCAGCATTTT.

This clonotype was seen many times. The V gene is TRBV6-5, the J gene TRBJ1-3; TRBD1 might be the D (5 bases). Germline-derived CDR1 and CDR2 are MNHEY and SVGAGI. Trimming shortened V by 2 bases and J by 0 bases, and 8 bases separated the two germline ends. The length of the CDR3 is 15 residues. The CDR3 coding sequence is TGTGCCAGCAGTTACCAGGGACCCTCTGGAAACACCATATATTTT. It encodes CASSYQGPSGNTIYF.

Concerning this clonotype: The limits of the CDR3 on the DNA are not certain, so only TCRdb's listed CDR3 is given. The chain combines TRBV25-1 with TRBJ1-2; TRBD1, the table's D call, was not compared with the DNA. The germline V gene has CDR1 MGHDK and CDR2 SYGVNS. The CDR3 has 14 residues if both end residues are counted. The CDR3 is CACSARVDRGGYTF.

This clonotype has a count of ten or more. The chain uses TRBV7-9 and TRBJ2-7; 13 nucleotides align to TRBD2. This CDR3 contains 15 residues. V was clipped by 1 base and J by 6 bases; unmatched bases: 3. From germline, CDR1 is SEHNR and CDR2 FQNEAQ (reference sequence). In nucleotides, the CDR3 is TGTGCCAGCAGCTTAGTTGGACTAGCGGGAGCCGAGCAGTACTTC. Residues: CASSLVGLAGAEQYF.

The chain employs TRBV3-1 and TRBJ2-5; the D gene could be TRBD1 or TRBD2 (5 bases each). Looked up from germline, CDR1 is LGHDT and CDR2 is YNNKEL (reference sequence). Trimming shortened V by 6 bases and J by 7 bases, and 12 bases separated the two germline ends. The CDR3 sequence is 12 residues long. CDR3 nucleotide sequence: TGTGCCAGCAGGCATCGGGACGGGACCCAGTACTTC. It codes for CASRHRDGTQYF.

This clonotype has a count of ten or more. The chain couples TRBV30 to TRBJ1-2; D uncertain. With 2 bases removed from V and 8 bases from J, the gap between germline ends came to 15 bases. CDR1 and CDR2 (germline): GTSNPN, SVGIG (reference sequence). The CDR3 consists of 13 residues. Written as DNA, the CDR3 is TGTGCCTGGAGTACCACCGGCGGAGAAGGCTACACCTTC. Protein: CAWSTTGGEGYTF.

This clonotype has ten or more counts. This rearrangement joins TRBV19 to TRBJ1-3; TRBD1 is a possible D gene (5 bases). The germline V gene has CDR1 LNHDA and CDR2 SQIVND (reference sequence). This CDR3 is 15 amino acids long. Trimming left V 6 bases short and J 2 bases short, with 14 bases between. The CDR3 DNA reads as TGTGCCAGTAGCCTCAGGGACGGGACTGGAAACACCATATATTTT. As protein: CASSLRDGTGNTIYF.

This clonotype was seen many times. V gene TRBV10-3 combines with J gene TRBJ1-1, with unresolved D. Germline assignment: CDR1 ENHRY and CDR2 SYGVKD. Trimming took off 2 bases at V and 3 bases at J, with 13 bases between the two ends. The CDR3 length is 15 residues. The CDR3 coding sequence is TGTGCCATCAGTGAGACCCCGGCCGGGGACACTGAAGCTTTCTTT. Amino acid sequence: CAISETPAGDTEAFF.